The source of this T cell receptor (beta chain) is a study of STAT3 mutations in large granular lymphocyte leukemia. Findings of the study overall: Samples missed the first appearance of the clone. TCR clonotype switching after therapy occurred in about 30% of the 18 patients. Suggested: STAT3 mutation was not the ancestral event for these clonal expansions. Every T-cell large granular lymphocyte leukemia patient had at least one immunodominant TCR beta clonotype.

Sequencing was performed with immunoSEQ multiplex PCR; in TCRdb, only in-frame clones are kept and a portion is missing. The table lists 10,000 to 15,000 clones, roughly 85% of them singletons. A word on this clone: Its matching antigen is unknown.

V gave up 3 bases and J gave up 0 bases; unmatched junction bases: 5. Germline CDR1 ENHRY, CDR2 SYGVKD. The CDR3 length is 16 residues. The V and J genes are TRBV10-3 and TRBJ1-2; 9 positions match TRBD1. The source of this sequence is a human donor with T large granular lymphocyte leukemia. Some clones in this sample may be carry-over from other donors' samples. The specimen sequenced was PBMCs. As DNA, the CDR3 is TGTGCCATCAGTGAACGGGGGACAGGGACTAACTATGGCTACACCTTC. Its translation is CAISERGTGTNYGYTF.